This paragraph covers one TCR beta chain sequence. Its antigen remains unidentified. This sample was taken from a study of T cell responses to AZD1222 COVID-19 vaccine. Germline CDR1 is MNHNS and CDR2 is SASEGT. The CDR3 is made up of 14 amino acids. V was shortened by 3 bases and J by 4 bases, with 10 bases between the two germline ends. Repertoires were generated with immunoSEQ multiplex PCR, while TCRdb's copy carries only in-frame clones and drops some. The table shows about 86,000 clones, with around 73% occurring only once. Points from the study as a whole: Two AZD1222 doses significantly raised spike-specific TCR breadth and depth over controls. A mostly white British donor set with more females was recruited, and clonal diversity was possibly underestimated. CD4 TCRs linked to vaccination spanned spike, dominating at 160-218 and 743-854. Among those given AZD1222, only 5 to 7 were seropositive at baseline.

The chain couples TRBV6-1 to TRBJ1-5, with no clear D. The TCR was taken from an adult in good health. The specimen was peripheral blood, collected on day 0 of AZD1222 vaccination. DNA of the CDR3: TGTGCCAGCAGTGATGTGGCAAATAATCAGCCCCAGCATTTT. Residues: CASSDVANNQPQHF.